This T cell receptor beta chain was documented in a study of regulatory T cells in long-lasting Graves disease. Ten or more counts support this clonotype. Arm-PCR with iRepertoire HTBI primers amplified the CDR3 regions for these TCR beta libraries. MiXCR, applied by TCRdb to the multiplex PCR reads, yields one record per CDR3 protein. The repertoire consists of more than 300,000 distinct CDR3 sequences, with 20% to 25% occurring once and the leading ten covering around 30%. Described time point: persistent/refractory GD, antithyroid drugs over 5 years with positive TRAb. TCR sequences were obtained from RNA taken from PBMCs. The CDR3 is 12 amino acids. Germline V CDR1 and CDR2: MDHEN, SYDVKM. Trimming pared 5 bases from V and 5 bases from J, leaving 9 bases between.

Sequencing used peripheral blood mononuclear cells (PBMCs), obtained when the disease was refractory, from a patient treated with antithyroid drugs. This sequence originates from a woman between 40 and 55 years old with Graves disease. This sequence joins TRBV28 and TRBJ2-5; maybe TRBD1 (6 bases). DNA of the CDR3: TGTGCCAGCAGTCCAGACAGGGAGACCCAGTACTTC. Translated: CASSPDRETQYF.